This T cell receptor (beta chain) is from a study of T cell responses to AZD1222 COVID-19 vaccine. Generated by immunoSEQ multiplex PCR, the TCRdb table keeps only in-frame clones and is missing some. The sample gives 90,000 to 150,000 clones, around 90% of which show up once; 2.5% to 3% is in the top ten. This clone has just one count. V lost 6 bases, J lost 0 bases, and 14 bases lay in between. This CDR3 contains 15 residues. The germline gives CDR1 SNHLY, CDR2 FYNNEI. Investigators merged groups given second doses at roughly 4 or roughly 12 weeks. This specimen consisted of peripheral blood, obtained 28 days after the second AZD1222 dose. The V call is TRBV2, the J call TRBJ1-1; no definite D call. The clonotype originates from an adult who received the AZD1222 COVID-19 vaccine. CDR3 in amino acids: CASSKRTALNTEAFF. The DNA of the CDR3 is TGTGCCAGCAGCAAACGAACAGCCTTGAACACTGAAGCTTTCTTT.